This TCR beta chain stems from a study of shared clonotypes between healthy human individuals. About this clone: What it binds is unknown.

Under the authors' procedure: Filtering differed because ImmunoSEQ produced junction-only sequences that carried no quality scores. This table comes from immunoSEQ multiplex PCR, and its TCRdb copy is limited to in-frame clones, with some not included. V, J and clone size derive from that table, while D and trimming were established from the DNA sequence. There are about 1.5 million clones in the sample; 98% occur only once, and 0.4% to 0.45% lies in the top ten. CDR3 length: 18 residues. V shed 0 bases, J shed 0 bases, and the junction held 6 bases outside the gene matches. CDR1 is MGHRA and CDR2 is YSYEKL in the germline V gene. Findings of the study overall: Generally, naive subsets came out with larger estimated richness than memory subsets.

V and J are TRBV4-1 and TRBJ2-2; 8 nucleotides match TRBD2. The sample comprised naive CD4+ T cells sorted from blood. Documented subset: CD45RA+ positively selected. The source is a man aged 25 to 40 in good health. DNA of the CDR3: TGCGCCAGCAGCCAAGAATTCTCGGGACTAGCGAACACCGGGGAGCTGTTTTTT. Amino acid sequence: CASSQEFSGLANTGELFF.